These T cell receptor beta chains were read from a single sample in a study of cytomegalovirus exposure and HLA in healthy donors. Clones were sequenced by immunoSEQ multiplex PCR, and TCRdb holds only the in-frame ones, with some missing. Of tens of thousands of clones detected, over 70% appear once; the ten largest clones hold about 8.2%. Sequenced: PBMCs. All receptors come from a man between 60 and 75 years old in good health and CMV-seropositive. The CDR3 runs from the conserved cysteine through the conserved F or W. D genes are given only for firm matches. Size values are once, few and many counts, or a class for expanded clones, and some rows have none.

v_call	d_call	clone_size	j_call	cdr3_aa	cdr3_nt
TRBV10-3	TRBD1	.	TRBJ1-1	CAISRTGRTEAFF	TGTGCCATCAGTAGGACAGGGAGGACTGAAGCTTTCTTT
TRBV6-1	.	medium-sized	TRBJ1-1	CASSPIQGPEAFF	TGTGCCAGCAGTCCCATACAGGGTCCTGAAGCTTTCTTT
TRBV4-1	TRBD2	.	TRBJ2-2	CASSQPSSGRYTGELFF	TGCGCCAGCAGCCAACCCTCTAGCGGGAGGTACACCGGGGAGCTGTTTTTT
TRBV7-6	.	.	TRBJ2-3	CASSPFTDTQYF	TGTGCCAGCAGCCCGTTCACAGATACGCAGTATTTT
TRBV5-6	.	.	TRBJ2-7	CASSLRPRGRTYEQYF	TGTGCCAGCAGCCTCAGACCTAGGGGGAGAACCTACGAGCAGTACTTC
TRBV4-1	.	few	TRBJ2-5	CASSIRPSTGKETQYF	TGCGCCAGCAGCATTAGACCGTCTACCGGGAAAGAGACCCAGTACTTC
TRBV7-9	.	.	TRBJ2-1	CASSLQDIYNEQFF	TGTGCCAGCAGCTTACAGGACATATACAATGAGCAGTTCTTC
TRBV7-9	TRBD1	.	TRBJ1-1	CASSMGQLNTEAFF	TGTGCCAGCAGCATGGGACAGCTGAACACTGAAGCTTTCTTT
TRBV6-1	TRBD1	few	TRBJ2-7	CATQGDTRTYEQYF	TGTGCCACCCAGGGGGACACTAGGACCTACGAGCAGTACTTC
TRBV10-3	.	.	TRBJ2-3	CAIRNIGSADTQYF	TGTGCCATCAGAAACATAGGGAGCGCAGATACGCAGTATTTT
TRBV25-1	.	.	TRBJ2-1	CASSEPSVSSYNEQFF	TGTGCCAGCAGTGAACCGTCGGTGAGCTCCTACAATGAGCAGTTCTTC
TRBV10-1	.	.	TRBJ2-6	CASSEGLGLGANVLTF	TGCGCCAGCAGTGAGGGCTTGGGGCTTGGGGCCAACGTCCTGACTTTC
TRBV6-5	TRBD2	.	TRBJ2-2	CASSGLAGTGELFF	TGTGCCAGCAGCGGCCTAGCGGGGACCGGGGAGCTGTTTTTT
TRBV10-2	TRBD1	.	TRBJ1-2	CASSDFDRDHTF	TGCGCCAGCAGTGACTTCGACAGGGACCACACCTTC
TRBV15	.	few	TRBJ1-1	CATSRVPSGEAFF	TGTGCCACCAGCAGAGTTCCGTCAGGTGAAGCTTTCTTT
TRBV5-7	TRBD1	few	TRBJ2-2	CASSPGQGGNTGELFF	TGTGCCAGCAGCCCGGGACAGGGGGGGAACACCGGGGAGCTGTTTTTT
TRBV6-6	TRBD1	.	TRBJ1-2	CASSGTGVLGSYTF	TGTGCCAGCAGCGGTACAGGGGTCCTCGGGAGCTACACCTTC
TRBV27	.	.	TRBJ2-1	CASSINSYNEQFF	TGTGCCAGCAGTATAAACTCCTACAATGAGCAGTTCTTC
TRBV5-1	.	.	TRBJ2-3	CASSLMGDTQYF	TGCGCCAGCAGCTTGATGGGCGATACGCAGTATTTT
TRBV29-1	.	.	TRBJ2-1	CSVEFRGAKYNEQFF	TGCAGCGTGGAATTTCGGGGGGCGAAATACAATGAGCAGTTCTTC
TRBV12-2	.	.	TRBJ1-5	CASRLRLSREDRNQPQHF	TGTGCAAGTCGTCTTAGGTTGTCCAGGGAAGATCGCAATCAGCCCCAGCATTTT
TRBV5-6	TRBD2	.	TRBJ2-3	CASLHTLAPSTDTQYF	TGTGCCAGCCTCCACACACTAGCGCCTAGCACAGATACGCAGTATTTT
TRBV13	TRBD2	.	TRBJ2-7	CASSSTLAGGPTYEQYF	TGTGCCAGCAGCTCCACCCTAGCGGGGGGACCAACCTACGAGCAGTACTTC
TRBV6-5	.	.	TRBJ1-5	CASSWGRGQPQHF	TGTGCCAGCAGTTGGGGGCGCGGTCAGCCCCAGCATTTT
TRBV5-1	TRBD1	.	TRBJ2-2	CASSPQTGGGGELFF	TGCGCCAGCAGCCCCCAGACAGGGGGTGGCGGGGAGCTGTTTTTT
TRBV11-3	.	few	TRBJ2-7	CASTLGQSSYEQYF	TGTGCCAGCACCCTCGGACAGAGCTCCTACGAGCAGTACTTC
TRBV5-4	.	.	TRBJ1-6	CASSQDRFNSPLHF	TGTGCCAGCAGCCAAGACAGGTTTAATTCACCCCTCCACTTT
TRBV6-6	.	.	TRBJ1-4	CASSYSTNEKLFF	TGTGCCAGCAGTTACTCGACAAATGAAAAACTGTTTTTT
TRBV11-3	.	.	TRBJ2-3	CASSLEQGSPDTQYF	TGTGCCAGCAGCTTAGAACAGGGAAGTCCAGATACGCAGTATTTT
TRBV5-1	.	.	TRBJ1-3	CASSLDSFSGNTIYF	TGCGCCAGCAGCTTAGACTCCTTCTCTGGAAACACCATATATTTT
TRBV10-2	.	.	TRBJ2-5	CASSESTAGRQYF	TGCGCCAGCAGTGAGTCGACGGCGGGGAGGCAGTACTTC
TRBV25-1	TRBD1	.	TRBJ1-2	CASSEWDRSYGYTF	TGTGCCAGCAGTGAATGGGACAGGAGCTATGGCTACACCTTC
TRBV6-5	.	.	TRBJ1-2	CASSYLTSPGSYGYTF	TGTGCCAGCAGTTACTTGACTAGCCCCGGGAGCTATGGCTACACCTTC
TRBV2	TRBD2	few	TRBJ2-4	CASSEGLAGAKNIQYF	TGTGCCAGCAGTGAAGGACTAGCGGGTGCAAAAAACATTCAGTACTTC
TRBV14	TRBD2	.	TRBJ2-1	CASSGGPRPDEQFF	TGTGCCAGCTCGGGGGGGCCTCGGCCTGATGAGCAGTTCTTC
TRBV29-1	.	.	TRBJ2-7	CSVGLMSSYEQYF	TGCAGCGTTGGCCTCATGAGCTCCTACGAGCAGTACTTC
TRBV5-1	.	.	TRBJ1-1	CASSQPGQGNTEAFF	TGCGCCAGCAGCCAGCCCGGACAAGGTAACACTGAAGCTTTCTTT
TRBV11-2	TRBD2	.	TRBJ2-2	CASSLDQAGGYTGELFF	TGTGCCAGCAGCTTAGATCAAGCGGGAGGGTACACCGGGGAGCTGTTTTTT
TRBV7-9	.	few	TRBJ2-3	CASSRQVLLRASTDTQYF	TGTGCCAGCAGCCGACAGGTCCTCCTAAGGGCTAGCACAGATACGCAGTATTTT
TRBV11-3	.	.	TRBJ1-2	CASSPRGGEYGYTF	TGTGCCAGCAGCCCCAGGGGAGGGGAATATGGCTACACCTTC
TRBV10-2	.	.	TRBJ1-2	CASTPGSYGYTF	TGCGCCAGCACCCCGGGATCCTATGGCTACACCTTC
TRBV7-9	TRBD1	.	TRBJ1-4	CASSPGTANEKLFF	TGTGCCAGCAGCCCAGGGACAGCTAATGAAAAACTGTTTTTT
TRBV5-1	.	few	TRBJ1-2	CASSLAVGGFYGYTF	TGCGCCAGCAGCTTGGCCGTAGGGGGATTCTATGGCTACACCTTC
TRBV6-5	.	.	TRBJ1-4	CASSSQGSEKLFF	TGTGCCAGCAGTTCTCAGGGGAGTGAAAAACTGTTTTTT
TRBV5-1	TRBD1	.	TRBJ1-2	CASSLGQGDGYTF	TGCGCCAGCAGTTTAGGACAGGGCGATGGCTACACCTTC
TRBV7-6	.	.	TRBJ1-1	CASSAAQNTEAFF	TGTGCCAGCAGCGCCGCGCAGAACACTGAAGCTTTCTTT
TRBV5-6	.	.	TRBJ1-2	CASRGQNYGYTF	TGTGCCAGCAGAGGACAGAACTATGGCTACACCTTC
TRBV2	.	.	TRBJ2-3	CASTRRAGATDTQYF	TGTGCCAGCACGCGTCGGGCGGGGGCGACAGATACGCAGTATTTT
TRBV10-1	.	.	TRBJ1-1	CASSRSTESSKAFF	TGCGCCAGCAGTCGGTCTACAGAGAGTTCTAAAGCTTTCTTT
TRBV10-1	TRBD1	once	TRBJ2-3	CASSLGQGPDTQYF	TGCGCCAGCAGTCTTGGACAGGGACCAGATACGCAGTATTTT
TRBV9	TRBD1	.	TRBJ2-1	CASSVGQGVNNEQFF	TGTGCCAGCAGCGTAGGACAGGGTGTAAACAATGAGCAGTTCTTC
TRBV5-1	.	.	TRBJ2-1	CASSLESASYNEQFF	TGCGCCAGCAGCTTGGAGAGCGCTAGCTACAATGAGCAGTTCTTC
TRBV6-6	.	.	TRBJ2-1	CATGRSATRNEQFF	TGTGCCACAGGGAGGTCTGCGACTAGGAATGAGCAGTTCTTC
TRBV7-9	TRBD1	.	TRBJ1-3	CASSLRQGLENTIYF	TGTGCCAGCAGCTTAAGACAGGGCCTTGAAAACACCATATATTTT
TRBV6-5	.	.	TRBJ2-2	CASRTQGTGELFF	TGTGCCAGCAGAACTCAGGGAACCGGGGAGCTGTTTTTT
TRBV27	TRBD2	.	TRBJ2-3	CAERGPHTDTQYF	TGTGCCGAGCGGGGGCCTCACACAGATACGCAGTATTTT
TRBV2	TRBD2	.	TRBJ2-5	CASSGLAGGPSRETQYF	TGTGCCAGCAGTGGTTTAGCGGGAGGCCCTAGTCGGGAGACCCAGTACTTC
TRBV7-2	.	.	TRBJ2-1	CASSAATGNEQFF	TGTGCCAGCAGCGCCGCAACAGGGAATGAGCAGTTCTTC
TRBV2	TRBD1	once	TRBJ1-2	CASSPDRDRTYGYTF	TGTGCCAGCAGTCCCGACCGGGACAGAACCTATGGCTACACCTTC